The entry below describes one T cell receptor beta chain. Reverse transcription of about 0.5 to 1 ug RNA used random hexamers. One entry per CDR3 protein results from TCRdb running MiXCR on the immunoSEQ multiplex PCR reads. In the table there are roughly 190,000 distinct CDR3 sequences, over 75% of which are singletons. The data stem from a study of CD8 T cells in Susac syndrome. About the research overall: Treatment at blood withdrawal was none, corticosteroids, or intravenous immunoglobulin alone in Susac syndrome patients.

The clonotype originates from a human donor with Susac syndrome. The sequencing input was CD4+ T cells from PBMCs.

Written as DNA, the CDR3 is TGTGCCAGCAGCCCCGGGACAGGGGTTTCCTACGAGCAGTACTTC. Translated: CASSPGTGVSYEQYF. This chain connects TRBV11-3 to TRBJ2-7; 10 nucleotides align to TRBD1. This CDR3 spans 15 amino acids. V was pared by 5 bases and J by 1 base, with 5 bases of the junction left unmatched. CDR1 is SGHNT and CDR2 is YENEEA in the germline V gene.